The 17 T cell receptor beta chains below were found in one sample sequenced in a study of T cells in Graves' hyperthyroidism and ophthalmopathy. The TCR beta CDR3 regions underwent amplification using RNA transcripts as the source. The TCR CDR3 first-round RT-PCR relied on the HTBI primer set. TCRdb re-called the multiplex PCR reads with MiXCR, one entry per CDR3 protein. The sample shows roughly 510,000 distinct CDR3 sequences, about 46% of them seen only once. The source material was peripheral blood or thyroid tissue (not recorded which). These receptors were collected from an adult woman with Graves' disease, either hyperthyroidism or ophthalmopathy (not recorded which).

This clonotype was observed a handful of times. A much more abundant neighbour one base away suggests this may be a read error. The rearrangement uses TRBV20-1 and TRBJ1-3; possibly TRBD1 for D (6 bases). The V gene's germline CDR1 is DFQATT and CDR2 SNEGSKA (reference sequence). The CDR3 is 12 amino acids. V lost 3 bases and J lost 7, with 10 bases in between. The CDR3 DNA reads TGCAGTGCTAGTGAGGGGGTCAACACCATATATTTT. It translates to CSASEGVNTIYF.

V and J are TRBV28 and TRBJ1-1; 10 bases are shared with TRBD1. In germline, CDR1 is MDHEN, CDR2 SYDVKM. This CDR3 is 17 amino acids long. The V segment lost 6 bases and the J segment 4 bases; nucleotides outside the gene matches: 14. The CDR3 DNA follows: TGTGCCAGCAGGGAACCTCCGGGACAGGGGCTTGGCACTGAAGCTTTCTTT. Its translation: CASREPPGQGLGTEAFF.

This chain uses TRBV9 with TRBJ2-7, with no clear D. V was clipped by 0 bases and J by 6 bases, with 19 bases between them. Germline V gene lookup returns CDR1 SGDLS and CDR2 YYNGEE. There are 16 residues in the CDR3. In DNA form, the CDR3 reads TGTGCCAGCAGCGTAGAAGTGAGGTTTAGCCTAACCGAGCAGTACTTC. Translating it yields CASSVEVRFSLTEQYF.

The chain couples TRBV29-1 to TRBJ1-2; 8 bases match TRBD1. J lost 5 bases, V lost 4 bases, and 3 bases had no gene match. The CDR3 is 12 amino acids. Looked up from germline, CDR1 is SQVTM and CDR2 is ANQGSEA. The CDR3 DNA reads TGCAGCGTTGGACAGGGGCGGTATGGCTACACCTTC. Translated: CSVGQGRYGYTF.

The chain carries TRBV29-1 and TRBJ2-7, with 10 positions matching TRBD1. The CDR3 sequence is 13 residues long. Germline V CDR1 and CDR2: SQVTM, ANQGSEA. J gave up 7 bases and V 4 bases, and 7 bases lay outside the gene matches. The CDR3 loop reads CSVGDRGVQEQYF. Written as DNA, the CDR3 is TGCAGCGTTGGGGACAGGGGCGTCCAGGAGCAGTACTTC.

This clonotype was picked up many times. The chain recombines TRBV7-2 with TRBJ2-5; 11 bases are a match to TRBD1. Germline assignment: CDR1 SGHTA and CDR2 FQGNSA. V dropped 5 bases and J dropped 5; count of bases not matched to a gene: 7. CDR3 length: 15 residues. CDR3 loop: CASSLGTGGSETQYF. CDR3 nucleotide sequence: TGTGCCAGCAGCCTCGGGACAGGGGGATCGGAGACCCAGTACTTC.

This clonotype was seen many times. The chain is built from TRBV14 and TRBJ2-7; D is tentatively TRBD1 or TRBD2 (5 bases each). Germline CDR1 SGHDN, CDR2 FVKESK. This CDR3 region has 15 residues. Trimming stripped 1 base from V and 0 bases from J, with 10 bases between. DNA for the CDR3: TGTGCCAGCAGCCAAGTACCTGGGGGCTCCTACGAGCAGTACTTC. This codes for CASSQVPGGSYEQYF.

This chain connects TRBV10-3 to TRBJ1-6; D remains unclear. This CDR3 contains 14 residues. The germline V gene has CDR1 ENHRY and CDR2 SYGVKD. Trimming removed 6 bases at V and 7 bases at J, with 13 bases between. The CDR3 spells CAIRPEVRNSPLHF. The CDR3 DNA sequence: TGTGCCATCAGACCCGAGGTGCGGAATTCACCCCTCCACTTT.

V is TRBV7-8 and J is TRBJ2-2; tentatively, D is TRBD1 (6 bases). The CDR3 runs to 14 residues. Germline CDR1 reads SGHVS; CDR2 reads FQNEAQ. V was clipped by 6 bases and J by 7 bases, with 15 bases between them. The CDR3 reads CASRVPGHLGELFF. Written as DNA, the CDR3 is TGTGCCAGCAGGGTCCCGGGACACCTCGGGGAGCTGTTTTTT.

This clonotype was observed a handful of times. The chain is built from TRBV7-6 and TRBJ1-6; 9 nucleotides align to TRBD1. CDR1 and CDR2 (germline): SGHVS, FNYEAQ. The CDR3 runs to 16 residues. The ends lost 6 bases at V and 7 bases at J; junction bases unmatched: 10. CDR3 in amino acids: CASRATGTGLNSPLHF. Here the CDR3 DNA reads TGTGCCAGCAGAGCAACCGGGACAGGGTTAAATTCACCCCTCCACTTT.

For this clonotype: The junction departs from germline at one end; a sequencing error may be responsible. V is TRBV12-3 or TRBV12-4 and J is TRBJ2-7, with D maybe TRBD2 (6 bases). CDR3 length: 13 amino acids. In DNA, the CDR3 is TGTGCCAGCAGCCCCTATCAGGGAGGCGAGCTGTACTTC. The encoded protein is CASSPYQGGELYF.

The gene calls are TRBV29-1 and TRBJ1-5; D gene uncertain. The ends were cut back, 2 bases at V and 0 bases at J, with 8 bases in the middle. This CDR3 has 14 residues. Germline loops: CDR1 SQVTM, CDR2 ANQGSEA. CDR3 residues: CSVETGNSNQPQHF. CDR3 DNA sequence: TGCAGCGTTGAAACGGGGAATAGCAATCAGCCCCAGCATTTT.

This clonotype was observed many times. The chain employs TRBV7-9 and TRBJ2-7; tentative D call: TRBD2 (6 bases). CDR3 length equals 13 residues. With 5 bases removed from V and 4 bases from J, the gap between germline ends came to 12 bases. Germline CDR1 SEHNR, CDR2 FQNEAQ (reference sequence). The CDR3 loop reads CASSHRENYEQYF. CDR3 DNA sequence: TGTGCCAGCAGCCACCGGGAGAATTACGAGCAGTACTTC.

The genes are TRBV7-2 and TRBJ2-7; D is perhaps TRBD1 or TRBD2 (6 bases each). The ends were cut back, 0 bases at V and 3 bases at J, with 12 bases in the middle. Germline V gene data show CDR1 as SGHTA and CDR2 as FQGNSA. This CDR3 has 15 amino acids. CDR3 region: CASSLASGAGYEQYF. The CDR3 DNA is TGTGCCAGCAGCTTAGCCTCGGGGGCGGGCTACGAGCAGTACTTC.

This rearrangement joins TRBV7-9 to TRBJ1-2; TRBD1 is a possible D gene (5 bases). V lost 0 bases and J 5 bases, leaving 22 bases between the germline ends. Per the germline V gene, CDR1 is SEHNR and CDR2 is FQNEAQ (reference sequence). This CDR3 is 18 amino acids long. The DNA for the CDR3 is TGTGCCAGCAGCTTAGCGGCTAGCGGGTACTTGGGGGGATATGGCTACACCTTC. This sequence encodes CASSLAASGYLGGYGYTF.

The chain recombines TRBV5-4 with TRBJ2-7; unclear D gene. The end of the DNA fits TRBJ2-5 better, so the J call may be wrong. The CDR3 has 15 amino acids. Germline V CDR1 and CDR2: SGHNT, YYREEE (reference sequence). CDR3 bases: TGTGCCAGCAGCTTGCACCTAACCCGCCAAGAGACCCAGTACTTC. The encoded protein is CASSLHLTRQETQYF.

The V gene is TRBV29-1, the J gene TRBJ2-1, with 8 nucleotides matching TRBD1. The CDR3 is 12 amino acids. V shed 4 bases and J 4 bases; nucleotides not matched to a gene: 0. The V gene's germline CDR1 is SQVTM and CDR2 ANQGSEA. CDR3 coding DNA: TGCAGCGTTGGACAGGGGTACAATGAGCAGTTCTTC. It encodes CSVGQGYNEQFF.